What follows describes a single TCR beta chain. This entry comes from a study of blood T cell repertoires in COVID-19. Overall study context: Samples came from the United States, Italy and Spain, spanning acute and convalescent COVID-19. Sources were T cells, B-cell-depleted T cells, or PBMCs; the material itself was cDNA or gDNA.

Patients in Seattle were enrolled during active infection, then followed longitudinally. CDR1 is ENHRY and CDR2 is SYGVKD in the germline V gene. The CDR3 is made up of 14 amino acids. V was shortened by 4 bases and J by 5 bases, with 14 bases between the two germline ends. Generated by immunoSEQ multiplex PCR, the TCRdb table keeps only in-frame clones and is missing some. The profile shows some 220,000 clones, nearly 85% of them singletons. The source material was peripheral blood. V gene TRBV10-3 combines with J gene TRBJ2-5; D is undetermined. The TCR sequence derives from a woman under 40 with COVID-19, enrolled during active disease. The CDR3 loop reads CAISGTDTWETQYF. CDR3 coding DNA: TGTGCCATCAGTGGAACAGACACCTGGGAGACCCAGTACTTC.